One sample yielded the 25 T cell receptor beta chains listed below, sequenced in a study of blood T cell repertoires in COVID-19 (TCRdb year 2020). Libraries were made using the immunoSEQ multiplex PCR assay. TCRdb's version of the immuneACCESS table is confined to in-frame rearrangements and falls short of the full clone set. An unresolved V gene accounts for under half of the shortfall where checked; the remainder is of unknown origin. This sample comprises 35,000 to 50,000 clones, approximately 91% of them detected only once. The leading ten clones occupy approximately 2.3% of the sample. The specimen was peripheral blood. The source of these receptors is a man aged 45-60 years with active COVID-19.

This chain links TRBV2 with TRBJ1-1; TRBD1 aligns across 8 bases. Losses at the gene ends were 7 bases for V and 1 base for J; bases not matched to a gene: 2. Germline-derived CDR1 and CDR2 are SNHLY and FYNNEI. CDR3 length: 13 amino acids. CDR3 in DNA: TGTGCCAGCATGGGACAGGCGAACACTGAAGCTTTCTTT. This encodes CASMGQANTEAFF.

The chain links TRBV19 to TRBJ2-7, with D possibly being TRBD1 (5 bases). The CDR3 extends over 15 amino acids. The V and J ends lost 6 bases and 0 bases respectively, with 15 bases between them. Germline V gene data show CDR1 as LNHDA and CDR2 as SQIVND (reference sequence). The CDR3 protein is CASRAGLRPSYEQYF. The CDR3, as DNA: TGTGCCAGTAGGGCAGGGTTAAGGCCCTCCTACGAGCAGTACTTC.

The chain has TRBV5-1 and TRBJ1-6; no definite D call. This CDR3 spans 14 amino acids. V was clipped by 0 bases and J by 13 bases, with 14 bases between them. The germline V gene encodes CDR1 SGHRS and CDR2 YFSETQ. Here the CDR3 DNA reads TGCGCCAGCAGCTTGGGCCAGATCGATGTTCCCCTCCACTTT. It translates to CASSLGQIDVPLHF.

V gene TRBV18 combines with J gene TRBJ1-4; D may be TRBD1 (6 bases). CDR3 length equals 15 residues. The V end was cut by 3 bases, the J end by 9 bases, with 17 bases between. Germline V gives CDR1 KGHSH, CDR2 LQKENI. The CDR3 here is CASSPGTTISQKLFF. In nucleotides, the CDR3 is TGTGCCAGCTCACCCGGGACAACAATTAGTCAAAAACTGTTTTTT.

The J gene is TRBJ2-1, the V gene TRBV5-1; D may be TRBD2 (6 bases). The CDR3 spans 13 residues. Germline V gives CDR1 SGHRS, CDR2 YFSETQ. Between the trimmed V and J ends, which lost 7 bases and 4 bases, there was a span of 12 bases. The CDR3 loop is CASGGPGYNEQFF. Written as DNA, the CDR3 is TGCGCCAGCGGAGGGCCGGGGTACAATGAGCAGTTCTTC.

In DNA form, the CDR3 reads TGTGCCAGCAGCCGCGACGGGGTTACAAATTCACCCCTCCACTTT. It translates to CASSRDGVTNSPLHF. The J gene is TRBJ1-6, the V gene TRBV7-2; D unresolved. Germline V gives CDR1 SGHTA, CDR2 FQGNSA. V lost 5 bases, J lost 7 bases, and 15 bases lay in between. The CDR3 is made up of 15 amino acids. Supplemented by reference TRBV7-2 and TRBJ1-6, the full variable domain reads GAGVSQSPSNKVTEKGKDVELRCDPISGHTALYWYRQSLGQGLEFLIYFQGNSAPDKSGLPSDRFSAERTGGSVSTLTIQRTQQEDSAVYLCASSRDGVTNSPLHFGNGTRLTVT.

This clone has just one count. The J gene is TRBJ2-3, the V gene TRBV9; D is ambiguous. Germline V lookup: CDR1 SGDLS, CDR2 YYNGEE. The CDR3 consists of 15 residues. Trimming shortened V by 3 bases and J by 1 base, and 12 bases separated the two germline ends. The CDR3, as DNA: TGTGCCAGCAGCGAAGAGTACCATCGCACAGATACGCAGTATTTT. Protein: CASSEEYHRTDTQYF.

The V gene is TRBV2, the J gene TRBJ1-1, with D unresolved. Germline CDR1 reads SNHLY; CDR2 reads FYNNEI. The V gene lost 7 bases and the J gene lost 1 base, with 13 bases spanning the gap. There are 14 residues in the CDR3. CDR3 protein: CASKGGLSNTEAFF. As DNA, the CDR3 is TGTGCCAGCAAAGGAGGGCTCTCGAACACTGAAGCTTTCTTT.

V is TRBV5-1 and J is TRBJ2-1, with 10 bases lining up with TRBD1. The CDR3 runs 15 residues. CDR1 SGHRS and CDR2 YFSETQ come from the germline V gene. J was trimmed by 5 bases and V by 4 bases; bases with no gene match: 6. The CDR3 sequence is CASSTGTGANNEQFF. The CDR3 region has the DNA TGCGCCAGCAGCACCGGGACAGGGGCGAACAATGAGCAGTTCTTC.

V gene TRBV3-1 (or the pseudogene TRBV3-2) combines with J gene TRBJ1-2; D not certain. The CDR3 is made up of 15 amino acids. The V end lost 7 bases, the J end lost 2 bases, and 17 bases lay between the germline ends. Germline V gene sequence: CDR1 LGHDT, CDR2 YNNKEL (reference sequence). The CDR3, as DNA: TGTGCCAGCACCATCTCCGCGGGCCTAAACTATGGCTACACCTTC. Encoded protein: CASTISAGLNYGYTF.

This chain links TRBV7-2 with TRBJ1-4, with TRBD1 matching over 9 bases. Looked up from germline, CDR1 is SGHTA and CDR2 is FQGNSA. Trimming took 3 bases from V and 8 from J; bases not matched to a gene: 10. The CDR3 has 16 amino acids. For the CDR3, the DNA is TGTGCCAGCAGCTTGGTATCGGGACAGGGTAGAGAAAAACTGTTTTTT. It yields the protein CASSLVSGQGREKLFF.

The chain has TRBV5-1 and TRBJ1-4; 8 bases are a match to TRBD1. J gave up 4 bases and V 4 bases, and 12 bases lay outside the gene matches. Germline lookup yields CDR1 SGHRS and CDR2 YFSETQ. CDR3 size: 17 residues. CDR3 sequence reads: CASSHRSGGIGNEKLFF. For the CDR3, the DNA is TGCGCCAGCAGCCACAGATCAGGGGGCATTGGTAATGAAAAACTGTTTTTT. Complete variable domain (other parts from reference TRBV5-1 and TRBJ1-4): KAGVTQTPRYLIKTRGQQVTLSCSPISGHRSVSWYQQTPGQGLQFLFEYFSETQRNKGNFPGRFSGRQFSNSRSEMNVSTLELGDSALYLCASSHRSGGIGNEKLFFGSGTQLSVL.

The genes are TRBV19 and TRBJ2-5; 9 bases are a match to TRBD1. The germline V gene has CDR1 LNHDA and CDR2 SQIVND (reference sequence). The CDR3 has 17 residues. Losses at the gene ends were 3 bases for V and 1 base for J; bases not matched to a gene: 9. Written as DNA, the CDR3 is TGTGCCAGTAGTATTGGGGGACAGGGCGAGGTCCAAGAGACCCAGTACTTC. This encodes CASSIGGQGEVQETQYF.

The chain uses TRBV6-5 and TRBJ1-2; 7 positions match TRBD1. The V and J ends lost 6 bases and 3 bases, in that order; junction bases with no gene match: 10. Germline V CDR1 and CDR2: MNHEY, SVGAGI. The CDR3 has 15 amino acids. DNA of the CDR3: TGTGCCAGCAGAAGACAGGGAGAGATGGACTATGGCTACACCTTC. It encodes CASRRQGEMDYGYTF.

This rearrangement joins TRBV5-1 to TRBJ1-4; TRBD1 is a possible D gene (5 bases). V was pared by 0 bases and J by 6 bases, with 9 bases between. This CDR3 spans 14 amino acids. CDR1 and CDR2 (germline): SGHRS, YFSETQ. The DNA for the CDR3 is TGCGCCAGCAGCTTGGAGACGGGGGATGAAAAACTGTTTTTT. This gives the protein CASSLETGDEKLFF.

The DNA of the CDR3 is TGTGCCAGCAGCCCCGGGGGAGGGCAGCCCCAGCATTTT. Its protein is CASSPGGGQPQHF. V usage is TRBV12-3 or TRBV12-4 and J usage is TRBJ1-5, with D possibly being TRBD1 (5 bases). The CDR3 spans 13 residues. Between the trimmed V and J ends, which lost 6 bases and 7 bases, there was a span of 13 bases.

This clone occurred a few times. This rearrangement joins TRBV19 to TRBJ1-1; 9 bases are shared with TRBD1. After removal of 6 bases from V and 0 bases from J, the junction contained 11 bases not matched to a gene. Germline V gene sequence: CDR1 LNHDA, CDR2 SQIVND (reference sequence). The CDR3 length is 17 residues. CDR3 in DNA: TGTGCCAGTAGCCTCGGGACAGGGTACCGGCTGAACACTGAAGCTTTCTTT. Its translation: CASSLGTGYRLNTEAFF. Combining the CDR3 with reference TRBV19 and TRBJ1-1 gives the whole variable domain DGGITQSPKYLFRKEGQNVTLSCEQNLNHDAMYWYRQDPGQGLRLIYYSQIVNDFQKGDIAEGYSVSREKKESFPLTVTSAQKNPTAFYLCASSLGTGYRLNTEAFFGQGTRLTVV.

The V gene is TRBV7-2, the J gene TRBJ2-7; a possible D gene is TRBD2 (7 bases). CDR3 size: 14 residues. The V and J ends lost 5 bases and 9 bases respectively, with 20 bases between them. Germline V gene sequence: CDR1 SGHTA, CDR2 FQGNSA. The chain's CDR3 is CASSPTRGGGAQYF. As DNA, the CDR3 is TGTGCCAGCAGCCCTACGAGGGGAGGGGGTGCGCAGTACTTC.

The CDR3 DNA reads as TGTGCCTGGAAGTCCTACAGGGGAATTATGAACACTGAAGCTTTCTTT. Its translation: CAWKSYRGIMNTEAFF. V is TRBV30 and J is TRBJ1-1, with 7 bases identical to TRBD1. This CDR3 has 16 amino acids. V lost 4 bases and J lost 0; bases outside the gene matches: 11. In germline, CDR1 is GTSNPN, CDR2 SVGIG (reference sequence). The whole variable domain, filled in from reference TRBV30 and TRBJ1-1, reads SQTIHQWPATLVQPVGSPLSLECTVEGTSNPNLYWYRQAAGRGLQLLFYSVGIGQISSEVPQNLSASRPQDRQFILSSKKLLLSDSGFYLCAWKSYRGIMNTEAFFGQGTRLTVV.

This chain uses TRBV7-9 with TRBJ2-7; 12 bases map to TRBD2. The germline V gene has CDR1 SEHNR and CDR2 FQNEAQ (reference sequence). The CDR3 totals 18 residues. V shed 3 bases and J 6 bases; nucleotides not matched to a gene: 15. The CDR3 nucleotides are TGTGCCAGCAGCTTGCGGGGGGGGGCAGGACTAGCGGGGTTCGAGCAGTACTTC. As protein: CASSLRGGAGLAGFEQYF.

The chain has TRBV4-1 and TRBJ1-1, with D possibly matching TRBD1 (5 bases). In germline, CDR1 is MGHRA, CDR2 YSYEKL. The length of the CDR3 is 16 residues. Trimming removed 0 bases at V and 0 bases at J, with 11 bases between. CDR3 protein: CASSQDWGGMNTEAFF. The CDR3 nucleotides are TGCGCCAGCAGCCAAGATTGGGGCGGAATGAACACTGAAGCTTTCTTT.

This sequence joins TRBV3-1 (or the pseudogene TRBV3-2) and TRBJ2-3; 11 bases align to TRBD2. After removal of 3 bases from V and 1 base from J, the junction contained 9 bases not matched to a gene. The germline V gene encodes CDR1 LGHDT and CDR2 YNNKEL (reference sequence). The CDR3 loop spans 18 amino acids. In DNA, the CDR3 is TGTGCCAGCAGCCAGGGTGGACTAGCGGGTGCTCGCACAGATACGCAGTATTTT. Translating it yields CASSQGGLAGARTDTQYF.

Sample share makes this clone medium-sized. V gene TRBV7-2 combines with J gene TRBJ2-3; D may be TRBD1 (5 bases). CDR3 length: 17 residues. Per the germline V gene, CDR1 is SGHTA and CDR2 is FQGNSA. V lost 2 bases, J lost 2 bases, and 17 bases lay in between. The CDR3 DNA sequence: TGTGCCAGCAGCTTAACGTCTCATGGGGCTGCCACAGATACGCAGTATTTT. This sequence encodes CASSLTSHGAATDTQYF.

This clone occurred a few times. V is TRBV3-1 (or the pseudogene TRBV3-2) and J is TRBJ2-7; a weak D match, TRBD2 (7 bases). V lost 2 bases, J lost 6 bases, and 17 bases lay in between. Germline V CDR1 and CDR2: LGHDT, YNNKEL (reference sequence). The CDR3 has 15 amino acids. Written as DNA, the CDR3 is TGTGCCAGCAGCCAAAGGGCGGCCGGGGGGCGCGAGCAGTACTTC. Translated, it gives CASSQRAAGGREQYF.

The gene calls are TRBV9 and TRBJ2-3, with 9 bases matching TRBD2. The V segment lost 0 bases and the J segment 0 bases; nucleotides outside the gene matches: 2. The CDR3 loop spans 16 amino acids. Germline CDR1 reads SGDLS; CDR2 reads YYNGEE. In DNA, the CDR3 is TGTGCCAGCAGCGTAGAACTAGCGGGCAGCACAGATACGCAGTATTTT. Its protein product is CASSVELAGSTDTQYF.